The rows below give T cell receptor beta chains drawn from one sample of a study of PD-L1 blockade in urothelial cancer. Repertoires were generated with immunoSEQ multiplex PCR, while TCRdb's copy carries only in-frame clones and drops some. The data show 100,000 or so clones, with 70% to 90% seen just once and about 2.6% held by the top ten. Sample: PBMCs, taken around atezolizumab (anti-PD-L1) treatment. These receptors were obtained from a man aged 45-60 years with urothelial cancer. The CDR3 runs from the conserved cysteine through the conserved F or W. The order of the fields is J gene, D gene, V gene, CDR3 length, CDR3 DNA, CDR3 protein. D genes are given only for firm matches.

TRBJ2-2 - TRBV9 14 TGTGCCAGCAGCGTAGACCAGTACACCGGGGAGCTGTTTTTT CASSVDQYTGELFF
TRBJ2-1 - TRBV27 15 TGTGCCAGCAGTACCCCCCGAGCGGGTCGGAATGAGCAGTTCTTC CASSTPRAGRNEQFF
TRBJ1-2 - TRBV6-1 11 TGTGCCAGCAGGACAGAGGATGGCTACACCTTC CASRTEDGYTF
TRBJ1-4 TRBD1 TRBV28 14 TGTGCCAGCAGTCTTGACAGGGGGAGAGAAAAACTGTTTTTT CASSLDRGREKLFF
TRBJ2-1 TRBD2 TRBV4-1 17 TGCGCCAGCAGCCAGCATATCATACTAGCGGGAGTGGATGAGCAGTTCTTC CASSQHIILAGVDEQFF
TRBJ2-7 - TRBV7-2 14 TGTGCCAGCAGCTTAGGGGGGGACAGCTCCGAGCAGTACTTC CASSLGGDSSEQYF
TRBJ2-7 - TRBV7-6 13 TGTGCCAGCAGCCCAGAGAGCGATCGTGAGCAGTACTTC CASSPESDREQYF
TRBJ1-4 TRBD1 TRBV5-1 16 TGCGCCAGCAGCGCACAACCGGGACAGGGTAATGAAAAACTGTTTTTT CASSAQPGQGNEKLFF
TRBJ2-7 TRBD1 TRBV18 17 TGTGCCAGCTCACCACCCAGGTCGCAGGGGGTCCTCTACGAGCAGTACTTC CASSPPRSQGVLYEQYF
TRBJ1-1 - TRBV15 13 TGTGCCACCAGCACCGGGGACTCCCGGGGGGCTTTCTTT CATSTGDSRGAFF
TRBJ1-1 - TRBV6-4 13 TGTGCCAGCAGTGTAGAAAAGAACACTGAAGCTTTCTTT CASSVEKNTEAFF
TRBJ2-1 - TRBV7-2 14 TGTGCCAGCAGCGCCCACGGGACTTTCGGAGAGCAGTTCTTC CASSAHGTFGEQFF
TRBJ1-2 - TRBV7-8 15 TGTGCCAGCAGCGCCCCCCAGGCAGCTAACTATGGCTACACCTTC CASSAPQAANYGYTF
TRBJ2-3 - TRBV6-4 15 TGTGCCAGCAGTGACTTTGGACTTAGCACAGATACGCAGTATTTT CASSDFGLSTDTQYF
TRBJ2-1 - TRBV18 13 TGTGCCAGCTCTCTGAATGGGGGCGATGAGCAGTTCTTC CASSLNGGDEQFF
TRBJ2-7 TRBD2 TRBV2 15 TGTGCCAGCTCCCACCCGGGACTAGCGACAAACGAGCAGTACTTC CASSHPGLATNEQYF
TRBJ2-3 TRBD2 TRBV7-2 16 TGTGCCAGCAGCCCCCGGGCTAGCGGAAGCACAGATACGCAGTATTTT CASSPRASGSTDTQYF
TRBJ2-1 TRBD2 TRBV19 15 TGTGCCAGTAGTATAGCGGCTAGCGGGAGGGATGAGCAGTTCTTC CASSIAASGRDEQFF
TRBJ2-7 - TRBV11-2 14 TGTGCCAGCAGCGTCTCCTCCCGTACCTACGAGCAGTACTTC CASSVSSRTYEQYF
TRBJ2-5 - TRBV6-1 13 TGTGCCAGCCTCGGGACATTTGCGGAGACCCAGTACTTC CASLGTFAETQYF
TRBJ1-1 - TRBV19 13 TGTGCCACTTCGGGGGGCTTGTACACTGAAGCTTTCTTT CATSGGLYTEAFF
TRBJ2-5 - TRBV5-1 14 TGCGCCAGCAGCCGAGAGCGGAGACAAGAGACCCAGTACTTC CASSRERRQETQYF